This TCR beta chain was identified during a study of blood T cell repertoires in COVID-19. On the study more broadly: Both acute and convalescent COVID-19 samples were obtained from the United States, Italy and Spain. PBMCs, B-cell-depleted T cells, or T cells provided the cDNA or gDNA that made up the material.

V was cut by 2 bases and J by 1 base, with 5 bases left in between. The CDR3 is 14 amino acids. Germline V gene data show CDR1 as MDHEN and CDR2 as SYDVKM. Original methodology: Estimates of nucleated cell counts were drawn from the amplification of reference gene primers. TCRdb keeps only in-frame clones here, not all; method: immunoSEQ multiplex PCR. V, J and clone size are taken as reported in that table, and D and trimming were inferred from the DNA itself. The sample includes around 200,000 clones, around 85% seen only once; the top ten take about 1%. Sequenced: peripheral blood. The chain carries TRBV28 and TRBJ1-4; the D is unclear. The sequence was obtained from a man aged 25-40 years with acute or convalescent COVID-19. The CDR3 loop is CASSLPGTNEKLFF. The CDR3 region has the DNA TGTGCCAGCAGTTTACCGGGAACTAATGAAAAACTGTTTTTT.